This T cell receptor (beta chain) was found in a study of blood T cell repertoires in COVID-19. The overall study: Donors in the United States, Italy and Spain gave samples during acute or convalescent COVID-19. In each case, the material was cDNA or gDNA derived from T cells, B-cell-depleted T cells, or PBMCs.

Authors' data handling: Nucleated cell number was recorded as an estimate derived from reference gene primer amplification. Libraries were prepared by immunoSEQ multiplex PCR; TCRdb keeps only in-frame clonotypes and omits some of them. The V and J calls and clone size come from that table; D and trimming were worked out from the DNA. Of 150,000 to 200,000 clones listed, roughly 84% are singletons. This clone has a count of ten or more. It was during active infection that Seattle patients were enrolled and then longitudinally followed. CDR1 is MNHEY, CDR2 SVGAGI, per germline. With 5 bases removed from V and 5 bases from J, the gap between germline ends came to 15 bases. The CDR3 extends over 14 amino acids.

Material: peripheral blood. This TCR derives from a woman in her 70s with COVID-19, enrolled during active disease. The chain combines TRBV6-5 with TRBJ1-2, with a tentative D call TRBD1 (6 bases). This CDR3 reads CASSNKGQLYGYTF. CDR3 nucleotide sequence: TGTGCCAGCAGTAACAAAGGACAGTTATATGGCTACACCTTC.